This TCR beta chain was identified in a study of blood T cell repertoires in COVID-19. Across the study: From T cells, B-cell-depleted T cells, or PBMCs came the material, which was cDNA or gDNA.

Germline CDR1 and CDR2: MNHEY and SVGAGI. The V and J ends lost 6 bases and 2 bases respectively, with 14 bases between them. The CDR3 sequence is 14 residues long. Followed over time, Seattle patients had been enrolled while infection was active. Original methodology: Amplification with reference gene primers provided the estimates of nucleated cell counts. The protocol was immunoSEQ multiplex PCR, while the TCRdb copy is restricted to in-frame clones and leaves out a portion. The V and J calls and clone size come from that table; D and trimming were worked out from the DNA. This table holds tens of thousands of clones, around 80% found once.

The clonotype comes from a man aged 60 to 69 with COVID-19, enrolled during active disease. The J gene is TRBJ2-7, the V gene TRBV6-5; D is ambiguous. Source material: peripheral blood. CDR3 nucleotides: TGTGCCAGCAGCTCCAGACTGCAGACCTACGAGCAGTACTTC. Its translation is CASSSRLQTYEQYF.